Shown below are 32 T cell receptor beta chains from a single sample sequenced in a study of CD8 T cells in ankylosing spondylitis. TCRdb re-called the 5' RACE reads through MiXCR, storing one row per CDR3 protein. The sample lists 270,000 or so distinct CDR3 sequences, 18% occurring once. Sequencing input: blood, either unsorted or a sorted T cell fraction (not recorded which). Receptor source: a male donor with ankylosing spondylitis or in good health (not recorded which).

The chain has TRBV6-1 and TRBJ2-7, with D perhaps matching TRBD2 (6 bases). This CDR3 has 14 residues. The V gene's germline CDR1 is MNHNS and CDR2 SASEGT. The ends were cut back, 5 bases at V and 2 bases at J, with 13 bases in the middle. CDR3 DNA sequence: TGTGCCAGCAGTCAACGCGGGAACACCTACGAGCAGTACTTC. It encodes CASSQRGNTYEQYF.

The V gene is TRBV6-5, the J gene TRBJ2-2, with 8 positions matching TRBD1. This CDR3 is built from 14 residues. The germline gives CDR1 MNHEY, CDR2 SVGAGI. J gave up 7 bases and V 2 bases, and 3 bases lay outside the gene matches. The CDR3 sequence: CASSYGQGGGELFF. The CDR3 DNA reads as TGTGCCAGCAGTTACGGACAGGGTGGCGGGGAGCTGTTTTTT.

In its sample, this clonotype was seen a few times. The gene calls are TRBV29-1 and TRBJ1-2; D not resolved. CDR1 is SQVTM, CDR2 ANQGSEA, per germline. The CDR3 is 12 residues long. Between the trimmed V and J ends, which lost 2 bases and 4 bases, there was a span of 8 bases. The CDR3 nucleotides read TGCAGCGTTGAAAATCAGAGCTATGGCTACACCTTC. It codes for CSVENQSYGYTF.

A few counts support this clonotype. The J gene is TRBJ2-1, the V gene TRBV28, with TRBD2 identical over 12 bases. Per germline, CDR1 MDHEN and CDR2 SYDVKM. Losses at the gene ends were 4 bases for V and 5 bases for J; bases not matched to a gene: 6. This CDR3 region has 16 residues. In DNA, the CDR3 is TGTGCCAGCAGTTCATCTAGCGGGAGGGCCCACAATGAGCAGTTCTTC. It is translated as CASSSSSGRAHNEQFF.

This clonotype has more than one count but fewer than ten. The chain has TRBV29-1 and TRBJ1-1; D uncertain. This CDR3 contains 11 residues. From germline, CDR1 is SQVTM and CDR2 ANQGSEA. V gave up 1 base and J gave up 4 bases, with 4 bases separating them. The CDR3 loop reads CSVEAPTEAFF. CDR3 coding DNA: TGCAGCGTTGAAGCCCCCACTGAAGCTTTCTTT.

This clonotype has at least ten counts. The CDR3 sequence: CASSLTGAGNTEAFF. The CDR3 nucleotides are TGTGCCAGCAGTCTGACAGGGGCAGGCAACACTGAAGCTTTCTTT. V is TRBV27 and J is TRBJ1-1; 8 bases fit TRBD1. Trimming at V came to 5 bases and at J to 2 bases, leaving 7 bases not matched to a gene. Germline values: CDR1 MNHEY, CDR2 SMNVEV (reference sequence). The CDR3 totals 15 residues.

The CDR3 DNA reads as TGTGCCAGCAGCCAAGATCTGCTAGCGGGAGCCCCCTACAATGAGCAGTTCTTC. Its protein product is CASSQDLLAGAPYNEQFF. V usage is TRBV4-2 and J usage is TRBJ2-1; 10 bases align to TRBD2. The CDR3 is 18 amino acids. Germline values: CDR1 LGHNA, CDR2 YNFKEQ. V lost 0 bases and J lost 2; bases outside the gene matches: 7.

The chain has TRBV20-1 and TRBJ2-1; weak D call: TRBD1 (5 bases). V lost 6 bases, J lost 0 bases, and 15 bases lay in between. Germline lookup yields CDR1 DFQATT and CDR2 SNEGSKA (reference sequence). This CDR3 is 15 amino acids long. The CDR3, as DNA: TGCAGTGCCAGTCGACAGAAAGTCTCCTACAATGAGCAGTTCTTC. Protein sequence: CSASRQKVSYNEQFF.

In its sample, this clonotype was seen many times. The chain has TRBV6-5 and TRBJ2-6, with 7 positions matching TRBD2. With 3 bases clipped from V and 2 bases from J, the junction kept 10 bases outside the gene matches. Per germline, CDR1 MNHEY and CDR2 SVGAGI. The CDR3 has 18 residues. The CDR3 spells CASSYPAGAPPGANVLTF. The CDR3 DNA is TGTGCCAGCAGTTATCCGGCGGGAGCCCCCCCTGGGGCCAACGTCCTGACTTTC.

This clonotype was recorded a few times. This chain uses TRBV7-3 with TRBJ2-7, with D possibly called TRBD1 or TRBD2 (5 bases each). CDR3 length equals 13 residues. Trimming shortened V by 4 bases and J by 2 bases, and 9 bases separated the two germline ends. CDR1 is SGHTA, CDR2 FQGTGA, per germline. The CDR3 bases are TGTGCCAGCAGCTATGGGGACCCCTACGAGCAGTACTTC. It specifies CASSYGDPYEQYF.

Many counts were recorded for this clonotype. V usage is TRBV4-1 and J usage is TRBJ1-5, with TRBD1 identical over 7 bases. Germline assignment: CDR1 MGHRA and CDR2 YSYEKL. The CDR3 consists of 17 residues. V trimming: 4 bases; J trimming: 6 bases; junction bases outside the gene matches: 15. The CDR3 is CASSPGGLGRAGQPQHF. CDR3 in DNA: TGCGCCAGCAGCCCAGGGGGATTAGGCAGGGCAGGTCAGCCCCAGCATTTT.

In this sample, this clonotype turned up once. The chain is built from TRBV5-1 and TRBJ2-5; D unclear. This CDR3 contains 15 residues. V was pared by 2 bases and J by 3 bases, with 14 bases between. Germline CDR1 SGHRS, CDR2 YFSETQ. The CDR3 DNA reads TGCGCCAGCAGCTTTGGACCGCTGGGGAAAGAGACCCAGTACTTC. Its translation is CASSFGPLGKETQYF. Drawing the rest from reference TRBV5-1 and TRBJ2-5, the complete variable domain is KAGVTQTPRYLIKTRGQQVTLSCSPISGHRSVSWYQQTPGQGLQFLFEYFSETQRNKGNFPGRFSGRQFSNSRSEMNVSTLELGDSALYLCASSFGPLGKETQYFGPGTRLLVL.

V is TRBV11-2 and J is TRBJ1-4, with TRBD1 matching over 8 bases. Unmatched junction bases numbered 11, after V lost 5 bases and J lost 6 bases. Germline V gene lookup returns CDR1 SGHAT and CDR2 FQNNGV. This CDR3 spans 16 amino acids. CDR3 in DNA: TGTGCCAGCAGCCGCGATTATACAGGGGGGGATGAAAAACTGTTTTTT. It is translated as CASSRDYTGGDEKLFF.

The chain carries TRBV7-3 and TRBJ2-7; 9 bases align to TRBD2. The trim removed 5 bases at V and 4 bases at J, leaving 12 bases unmatched. The CDR3 spans 16 residues. Germline V gives CDR1 SGHTA, CDR2 FQGTGA. The chain's CDR3 is CASSQTGSSGSYEQYF. The CDR3 DNA sequence: TGTGCCAGCAGCCAAACGGGGAGTAGCGGGAGTTACGAGCAGTACTTC.

The J gene is TRBJ2-7, the V gene TRBV20-1, with 9 bases aligning to TRBD1. J was trimmed by 7 bases and V by 5 bases; bases with no gene match: 12. The CDR3 has 14 amino acids. Germline values: CDR1 DFQATT, CDR2 SNEGSKA (reference sequence). DNA for the CDR3: TGCAGTGCTGGGAGCGGGACAGGGATGCGTGAGCAGTACTTC. This codes for CSAGSGTGMREQYF.

This chain connects TRBV7-9 to TRBJ2-5; the match to TRBD1 covers 8 bases. The CDR3 is 15 residues long. V dropped 5 bases and J dropped 5; count of bases not matched to a gene: 10. Germline V gene lookup returns CDR1 SEHNR and CDR2 FQNEAQ (reference sequence). The CDR3 spells CASSLGTGTMETQYF. Written as DNA, the CDR3 is TGTGCCAGCAGCCTAGGGACAGGAACCATGGAGACCCAGTACTTC.

The chain uses TRBV6-2 or TRBV6-3 and TRBJ2-5; D gene unclear. Germline lookup yields CDR1 MNHEY and CDR2 SVGEGT. There are 11 residues in the CDR3. The germline V and J ends were trimmed by 7 bases and 4 bases, with 7 bases remaining between them. In DNA form, the CDR3 reads TGTGCCAGCATTTTCGGAGAGACCCAGTACTTC. Translating gives CASIFGETQYF.

At least ten counts were recorded for this clonotype. The V gene is TRBV6-2 or TRBV6-3, the J gene TRBJ2-7; TRBD1 agrees at 8 bases. V lost 2 bases, J lost 2 bases, and 5 bases stayed unmatched. The germline V gene encodes CDR1 MNHEY and CDR2 SVGEGT. The CDR3 spans 15 residues. The CDR3 coding sequence is TGTGCCAGCAGTTACCCCGACAGGGGACCCTACGAGCAGTACTTC. Translating gives CASSYPDRGPYEQYF.

The rearrangement uses TRBV9 and TRBJ2-7, with 8 bases aligning to TRBD2. CDR1 SGDLS and CDR2 YYNGEE come from the germline V gene. J gave up 3 bases and V 0 bases, and 2 bases lay outside the gene matches. CDR3 length: 14 residues. CDR3 residues: CASSVAGTSYEQYF. In DNA, the CDR3 is TGTGCCAGCAGCGTAGCCGGGACTAGCTACGAGCAGTACTTC.

This clonotype occurred a few times. The chain couples TRBV20-1 to TRBJ1-1; D unclear. Germline CDR1 DFQATT, CDR2 SNEGSKA (reference sequence). The CDR3 is 12 amino acids. The CDR3 DNA reads as TGCAGCGCTTACGCGGGGTACACTGAAGCTTTCTTT. It translates to CSAYAGYTEAFF.

The chain is built from TRBV7-9 and TRBJ2-3; D possibly corresponds to TRBD1 (5 bases). The V end was cut by 5 bases, the J end by 2 bases, with 17 bases between. Germline V gene sequence: CDR1 SEHNR, CDR2 FQNEAQ (reference sequence). This CDR3 contains 16 residues. Here the CDR3 reads CASSPEDKEHTDTQYF. In nucleotides, the CDR3 is TGTGCCAGCAGCCCAGAGGACAAGGAACACACAGATACGCAGTATTTT.

This clonotype has more than one count but fewer than ten. This chain uses TRBV29-1 with TRBJ1-1; D unresolved. The CDR3 extends over 12 amino acids. The germline CDR1 and CDR2 sequences are SQVTM and ANQGSEA. The germline V and J ends were trimmed by 7 bases and 1 base, with 10 bases remaining between them. The chain's CDR3 is CSAPKGNTEAFF. The CDR3 region has the DNA TGCAGCGCACCCAAGGGGAACACTGAAGCTTTCTTT.

The chain is built from TRBV5-1 and TRBJ2-7; D gene unclear. Germline CDR1 is SGHRS and CDR2 is YFSETQ. This CDR3 has 13 residues. The V end was cut by 6 bases, the J end by 0 bases, with 10 bases between. The CDR3 here is CASKFPDSYEQYF. Written as DNA, the CDR3 is TGCGCCAGCAAATTCCCTGACTCCTACGAGCAGTACTTC.

This clonotype has a handful of counts. V gene TRBV28 combines with J gene TRBJ2-7; 10 positions match TRBD1. This CDR3 is built from 12 residues. Germline loops: CDR1 MDHEN, CDR2 SYDVKM. J was trimmed by 6 bases and V by 8 bases; bases with no gene match: 4. The CDR3 loop reads CASGGQGGEQYF. The CDR3 coding sequence is TGTGCCAGCGGAGGACAGGGGGGCGAGCAGTACTTC.

The chain uses TRBV11-3 and TRBJ2-5; TRBD1 matches at 10 bases. The CDR3 spans 16 residues. Germline V lookup: CDR1 SGHNT, CDR2 YENEEA. The V and J ends lost 5 bases and 4 bases, in that order; junction bases with no gene match: 10. The CDR3, as DNA: TGTGCCAGCAGCGTAGGTGTCGGACAGGGGGTAGAGACCCAGTACTTC. Translated, it gives CASSVGVGQGVETQYF.

The gene calls are TRBV7-6 and TRBJ1-6; D call uncertain. Trimming cost V 3 bases and J 7 bases, with 7 bases left between them. This CDR3 has 13 amino acids. CDR1 SGHVS and CDR2 FNYEAQ come from the germline V gene. DNA for the CDR3: TGTGCCAGCAGCTTGGGCGAAAATTCACCCCTCCACTTT. It codes for CASSLGENSPLHF.

This clonotype was observed a few times. The chain recombines TRBV5-6 with TRBJ2-7, with 10 positions matching TRBD1. In germline, CDR1 is SGHDT, CDR2 YYEEEE. The CDR3 runs to 15 residues. Germline trimming cut 2 bases from V and 5 bases from J; bases unmatched to any gene: 7. The CDR3, as DNA: TGTGCCAGCAGCTTCACCGGGACAGGGGACCACGAGCAGTACTTC. The encoded protein is CASSFTGTGDHEQYF. The full variable domain, with the rest looked up from reference TRBV5-6 and TRBJ2-7, is DAGVTQSPTHLIKTRGQQVTLRCSPKSGHDTVSWYQQALGQGPQFIFQYYEEEERQRGNFPDRFSGHQFPNYSSELNVNALLLGDSALYLCASSFTGTGDHEQYFGPGTRLTVT.

This clonotype appeared many times. The V call is TRBV4-1, the J call TRBJ1-6; a possible D gene is TRBD1 (6 bases). Germline CDR1 and CDR2: MGHRA and YSYEKL. Trimming pared 1 base from V and 9 bases from J, leaving 10 bases between. CDR3 length: 14 residues. The CDR3: CASSQGTEVSPLHF. DNA for the CDR3: TGCGCCAGCAGCCAAGGGACAGAGGTTTCACCCCTCCACTTT.

This clonotype was seen a few times. This chain connects TRBV7-9 to TRBJ2-7; TRBD1 matches 7 bases. The V segment lost 6 bases and the J segment 3 bases; nucleotides outside the gene matches: 8. CDR3 size: 14 residues. Per the germline V gene, CDR1 is SEHNR and CDR2 is FQNEAQ (reference sequence). CDR3 nucleotide sequence: TGTGCCAGCAGTTACCGGGACAGAGACTACGAGCAGTACTTC. Translated, it gives CASSYRDRDYEQYF.

The table lists this clonotype with a few counts. V gene TRBV6-2 or TRBV6-3 combines with J gene TRBJ2-1; no clear D. Trimming stripped 0 bases from V and 8 bases from J, with 11 bases between. CDR3 length: 14 residues. Germline V gene lookup returns CDR1 MNHEY and CDR2 SVGEGT. The CDR3 protein is CASSYSGLSDEQFF. CDR3 nucleotides: TGTGCCAGCAGTTACTCTGGTCTGAGTGATGAGCAGTTCTTC.

This chain links TRBV27 with TRBJ2-1, with TRBD2 as a possible D gene (6 bases). Trimming cost V 6 bases and J 3 bases, with 15 bases left between them. The CDR3 covers 15 residues. Germline CDR1 is MNHEY and CDR2 is SMNVEV (reference sequence). The CDR3 loop is CASRIGWGDYNEQFF. CDR3 nucleotides: TGTGCCAGCAGGATTGGGTGGGGGGACTACAATGAGCAGTTCTTC.

The V call is TRBV7-3, the J call TRBJ2-5, with TRBD1 identical over 7 bases. Trimming cost V 6 bases and J 2 bases; bases outside gene matches: 3. The germline V gene has CDR1 SGHTA and CDR2 FQGTGA. This CDR3 is built from 13 residues. The CDR3 DNA reads as TGTGCCAGCAGACCGACAGGGCAAGAGACCCAGTACTTC. It specifies CASRPTGQETQYF.